This TCR beta chain is drawn from a study of blood T cell repertoires in COVID-19. Study-level information: The United States, Italy and Spain were the sources of the acute and convalescent COVID-19 samples. Sources were T cells, B-cell-depleted T cells, or PBMCs; the material itself was cDNA or gDNA.

This clone was observed a single time. Original processing methods: Amplifying reference gene primers gave estimates of nucleated cell counts. Sequencing was performed with immunoSEQ multiplex PCR; in TCRdb, only in-frame clones are kept and a portion is missing. The V and J calls and clone size were taken over from that table, and D and trimming were inferred from the DNA. The data hold around 200,000 clones, with around 86% observed a single time. Trimming pared 0 bases from V and 2 bases from J, leaving 11 bases between. Germline CDR1 is SGHAT and CDR2 is FQNNGV. This CDR3 is built from 15 residues.

The sequence derives from a man aged 40-49 years with active or convalescent COVID-19. Sequencing was done on a sample of peripheral blood. V usage is TRBV11-2 and J usage is TRBJ2-7; possible D gene TRBD1, 5 bases. CDR3 DNA: TGTGCCAGCAGCTTAGAGGCAGGGTCGACCTACGAGCAGTACTTC. Translated, it gives CASSLEAGSTYEQYF. Using reference TRBV11-2 and TRBJ2-7 for the parts outside the CDR3, the full variable domain is EAGVAQSPRYKIIEKRQSVAFWCNPISGHATLYWYQQILGQGPKLLIQFQNNGVVDDSQLPKDRFSAERLKGVDSTLKIQPAKLEDSAVYLCASSLEAGSTYEQYFGPGTRLTVT.